Listed below are T cell receptor beta chains from one sample, sequenced in a study of T cells in Graves' hyperthyroidism and ophthalmopathy. TCRdb fed the multiplex PCR reads into MiXCR, producing one record per CDR3 protein. Here the sample spans 550,000 to 850,000 distinct CDR3 sequences, roughly 20% being singletons. Sequencing was carried out using blood. Receptors were obtained from a woman in her fifties or sixties with Graves' hyperthyroidism that later progressed to Graves' ophthalmopathy. The CDR3 runs from the conserved cysteine through the conserved F or W. D genes are given only for firm matches. Size is stated for part of the rows, as once, few or many counts, or as a class when the clone is expanded.

TRBJ2-2 | TRBV7-2 | few | TRBD1 | TGTGCCAGCAGCCCAGGGGGCAGCGTCACCGGGGAGCTGTTTTTT | CASSPGGSVTGELFF
TRBJ2-2 | TRBV20-1 | - | - | TGCAGTGCTATATCATTCGGGGAGCTGTTTTTT | CSAISFGELFF
TRBJ1-3 | TRBV20-1 | few | - | TGCAGTGCCCGAAGGACCCGCCGGAGCTCTGGAAACACCATATATTTT | CSARRTRRSSGNTIYF
TRBJ1-5 | TRBV2 | few | TRBD1 | TGTGCCAGCAGTGGACAGGGGGGTGGCAATCAGCCCCAGCATTTT | CASSGQGGGNQPQHF
TRBJ1-4 | TRBV3-1 | many | - | TGTGCCAGCAGCCGTCGGGGGGCTGAAAAACTGTTTTTT | CASSRRGAEKLFF
TRBJ2-1 | TRBV11-2 | many | - | TGTGCCAGCAGTAGGGGGGTGGTAAATGAGCAGTTCTTC | CASSRGVVNEQFF
TRBJ2-7 | TRBV4-1 | few | - | TGCGCCAGCAGCCAAGAACCTAAGTCATACGAGCAGTACTTC | CASSQEPKSYEQYF
TRBJ2-3 | TRBV3-1 | many | TRBD2 | TGTGCCAGCAGCCAAGATCGGACTAGCGGGGGGGCCGGTTTGGATACGCAGTATTTT | CASSQDRTSGGAGLDTQYF
TRBJ2-7 | TRBV28 | - | - | TGTGCCAGCAGTTTACCCAGGGGAACAAGCTACGAGCAGTACTTC | CASSLPRGTSYEQYF
TRBJ2-5 | TRBV11-3 | many | - | TGTGCCAGCAGCTTACACAGAGAGACCCAGTACTTC | CASSLHRETQYF
TRBJ2-6 | TRBV12-3/TRBV12-4 | few | TRBD1 | TGTGCCAGCGCGGGACAGGGGGCATCGGGGTCCGGGGCCAACGTCCTGACTTTC | CASAGQGASGSGANVLTF
TRBJ1-1 | TRBV5-1 | many | TRBD1 | TGCGCCAGCAGCAGACCGGGACAGGGTAGGTCTGAAGCTTTCTTT | CASSRPGQGRSEAFF
TRBJ2-1 | TRBV19 | - | TRBD1 | TGTGCCAGTCTGGACAGGATCTACAATGAGCAGTTCTTC | CASLDRIYNEQFF
TRBJ1-5 | TRBV29-1 | - | - | TGCAGCGTTGACGTAGGGGGCAATCAGCCCCAGCATTTT | CSVDVGGNQPQHF
TRBJ2-7 | TRBV30 | many | - | TGTGCCTGGGAGCAGAGCGTTTCCTACGAGCAGTACTTC | CAWEQSVSYEQYF
TRBJ2-2 | TRBV5-1 | - | TRBD2 | TGCGCCAGCAGCTTGGGGTCAGCGGGGGTCAACACCGGGGAGCTGTTTTTT | CASSLGSAGVNTGELFF
TRBJ2-1 | TRBV5-4 | - | - | TGTGCCAGCAGCTTGATGCCATTCTCCTACAATGAGCAGTTCTTC | CASSLMPFSYNEQFF
TRBJ2-2 | TRBV12-3/TRBV12-4 | few | TRBD1 | TGTGCCAGCAGGTGGGGGACAGGCGACACCGGGGAGCTGTTTTTT | CASRWGTGDTGELFF
TRBJ1-5 | TRBV6-1 | many | - | TGTGCCAGCAGTTCCGGGCCGAACTATAGCAATCAGCCCCAGCATTTT | CASSSGPNYSNQPQHF
TRBJ1-1 | TRBV5-6 | - | - | TGTGCCAGCAGCTTGGCAGGGTTCGCCACTGAAGCTTTCTTT | CASSLAGFATEAFF
TRBJ2-3 | TRBV7-9 | many | - | TGTGCCAGCAGCCAGGAGGGGGAACCAGATACGCAGTATTTT | CASSQEGEPDTQYF
TRBJ2-1 | TRBV5-1 | - | - | TGCGCCAGCAGCGTGACTTACAATGAGCAGTTCTTC | CASSVTYNEQFF
TRBJ2-3 | TRBV4-1 | - | - | TGCGCCAGCAGCCGAACTCCGGGACCGGAGCACACAGATACGCAGTATTTT | CASSRTPGPEHTDTQYF
TRBJ1-1 | TRBV3-1 | many | - | TGTGCCAGCAGCCCCGTCCAGGGGCAGAACACTGAAGCTTTCTTT | CASSPVQGQNTEAFF
TRBJ2-3 | TRBV7-9 | - | TRBD2 | TGTGCCAGCAGCTTAAGACTAGCGGGGGGGCGAGTCGCAGATACGCAGTATTTT | CASSLRLAGGRVADTQYF
TRBJ2-1 | TRBV9 | - | - | TGTGCCAGCAGCACAGAAGGTACACGCTACAATGAGCAGGTCTTC | CASSTEGTRYNEQVF
TRBJ1-2 | TRBV5-6 | many | - | TGTGCCAGCAGCTTGGTTCCAACGGGGCAGAACTATGGCTACACCTTC | CASSLVPTGQNYGYTF
TRBJ1-4 | TRBV20-1 | few | - | TGCAGTGCTAGAGAGGTGGCAGATAGTGAAAAACTGTTTTTT | CSAREVADSEKLFF
TRBJ2-3 | TRBV9 | many | - | TGTGCCAGCAGGGGGTCCCCGCATACAGATACGCAGTATTTT | CASRGSPHTDTQYF
TRBJ1-5 | TRBV3-1 | many | - | TGTGCCAGCAGTCACGGGGGGGGCAGCCAGCCCCAGCATTTT | CASSHGGGSQPQHF
TRBJ1-2 | TRBV4-1 | - | TRBD1 | TGCGCCAGCAGCCAAATGGGACAGGGGAACTATGGCTACACCTTC | CASSQMGQGNYGYTF
TRBJ2-3 | TRBV3-1 | - | - | TGTGCCAGCAGCCAAATGGGAACCCAGACAGATACGCAGTATTTT | CASSQMGTQTDTQYF
TRBJ2-7 | TRBV11-1 | many | - | TGTGCCAGCACCCCCGGGACACGGAGCTCCTACGAGCAGTACTTC | CASTPGTRSSYEQYF
TRBJ2-3 | TRBV10-3 | few | - | TGTGCCATCAGAGCCGCCGGGACCGAGCCGGGCGGGGATACGCAGTATTTT | CAIRAAGTEPGGDTQYF
TRBJ1-2 | TRBV7-9 | few | - | TGTGCCAGCAGCCAACTCGGGGCCGACAGTTATGGCTACACCTTC | CASSQLGADSYGYTF
TRBJ2-5 | TRBV4-1 | many | TRBD1 | TGCGCCAGCAGTCAGTTCGGGACAGAACAAGAGACCCAGTACTTC | CASSQFGTEQETQYF
TRBJ1-2 | TRBV6-5 | - | TRBD1 | TGTGCCAGCAGTTACTCGACAGGGTTCGGCTATGGCTACACCTTC | CASSYSTGFGYGYTF
TRBJ1-1 | TRBV9 | - | - | TGTGCCAGCAGCGTAGGGGGGGTATCGGACACTGAAGCTTTCTTT | CASSVGGVSDTEAFF
TRBJ2-7 | TRBV2 | many | TRBD2 | TGTGCCAGCACCGAGTGGGGGGGCGAGCAGTACTTC | CASTEWGGEQYF